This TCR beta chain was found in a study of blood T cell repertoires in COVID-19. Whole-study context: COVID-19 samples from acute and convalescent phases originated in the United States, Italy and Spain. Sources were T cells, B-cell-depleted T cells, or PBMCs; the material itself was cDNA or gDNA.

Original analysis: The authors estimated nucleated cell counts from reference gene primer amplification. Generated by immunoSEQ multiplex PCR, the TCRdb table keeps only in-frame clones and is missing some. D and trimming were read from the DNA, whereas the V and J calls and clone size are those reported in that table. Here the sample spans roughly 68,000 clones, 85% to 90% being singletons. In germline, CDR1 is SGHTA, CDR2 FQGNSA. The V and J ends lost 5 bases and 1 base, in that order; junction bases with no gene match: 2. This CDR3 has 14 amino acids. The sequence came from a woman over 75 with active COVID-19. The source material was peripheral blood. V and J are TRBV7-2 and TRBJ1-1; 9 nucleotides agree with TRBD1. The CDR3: CASSQDRGNTEAFF. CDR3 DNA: TGTGCCAGCAGCCAGGACAGGGGGAACACTGAAGCTTTCTTT.